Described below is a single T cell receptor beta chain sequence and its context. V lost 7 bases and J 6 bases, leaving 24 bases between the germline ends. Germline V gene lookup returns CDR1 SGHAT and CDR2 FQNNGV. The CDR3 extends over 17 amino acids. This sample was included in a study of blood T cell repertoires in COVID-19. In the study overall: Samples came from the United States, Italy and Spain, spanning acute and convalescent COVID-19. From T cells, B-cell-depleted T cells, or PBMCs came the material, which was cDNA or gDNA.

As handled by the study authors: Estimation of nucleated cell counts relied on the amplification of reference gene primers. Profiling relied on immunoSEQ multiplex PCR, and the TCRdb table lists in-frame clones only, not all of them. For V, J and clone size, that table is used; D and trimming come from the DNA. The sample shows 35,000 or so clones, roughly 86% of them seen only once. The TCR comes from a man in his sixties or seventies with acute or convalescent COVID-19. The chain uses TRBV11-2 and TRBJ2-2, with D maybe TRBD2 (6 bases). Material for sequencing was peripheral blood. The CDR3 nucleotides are TGTGCCAGCACCAATCGTGTTGTGGAGGGGAGGCCCGGGGAGCTGTTTTTT. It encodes CASTNRVVEGRPGELFF.